This T cell receptor (beta chain) emerged from a study of long-term antiretroviral therapy in people with HIV (dated by TCRdb to about 2022). Background for the entire study: The earliest samples were collected approximately a decade before the 2015 WHO recommendation for immediate ART, a period when ART was typically delayed until CD4 counts fell. A retrospective serial study tested whether changes in peripheral blood TRB repertoire composition and diversity were associated with ART initiation and durable HIV suppression. A total of some 200 cryopreserved PBMC samples came from 25 to 35 adults with confirmed HIV infection and were collected serially over a mean of about six years (range 1-12). About 35% of the 30 participants with HIV were female. No cross-contamination during QIAcube processing was seen in test extractions of a monoclonal T-cell line run alongside 25 to 35 polyclonal samples. Overall study outcomes, separate from this receptor: Because PBMC availability was limited, only the TCR beta chain was sequenced, with no alpha chain pairing. The samples were dated from about 2004 to 2017, and the ART regimens that were used may be less effective than current ART regimens. A significant increase in TRB diversity was found to be associated with ART initiation, although TRB diversity was observed to remain significantly below that of transplant donor controls even after long-term ART. No data were available on ART adherence, viral resistance or therapy changes, limiting inferences about post-ART repertoire changes. The repertoire was dominated across all time points by expanded TRB clones identified before ART initiation, although this dominance was seen to fluctuate and to decrease in many PLHIV after ART. HIV repertoires had narrower CDR3 length ranges than controls, and the network structure suggested an antigen-experienced repertoire that shifted only slightly toward naive after ART. Because cell numbers in pre-ART samples were limited, unsorted PBMC were profiled instead of sorted CD4+ and CD8+ T cells.

Sequencing of the TRB variable region was done with the immunoSEQ hsTCRB v3.0 assay at survey level resolution. A depth of roughly 35,000-55,000 T-cell genomes per sample was targeted for TRB sequencing. Pooled TRB libraries were sequenced on an Illumina MiSeq with a v3 150-cycle kit. The paper's processing steps were these. Repertoire analysis ran in R within a reproducible Nextflow workflow covering QC, data transformation and analysis. Custom analyses were implemented in LymphoSeq2, an R package for AIRR-Seq data exploration. After excluding several samples that yielded fewer than 5000 total TRB sequences, fewer than 200 HIV repertoires remained for analysis. Among the approximately 180 retained HIV repertoires, 55 to 60 were collected before ART initiation and 120 to 130 were collected after ART initiation. Each repertoire was downsampled to 5000 TRB nucleotide sequences, and summary statistics were averaged across 100 downsampling iterations. Only TRB sequences with CDR3 regions of at least seven amino acids were retained for analysis. Diversity was measured with a Shannon entropy-derived clonality score and the Gini coefficient. Repertoire networks linked the top 5000 CDR3 amino acid sequences whenever two sequences differed by an edit distance of one. GLIPH2 predicted antigen specificity groups and MHC restriction for TRB CDR3 amino acid sequences. CDR3 amino acid sequences were matched against VDJdb and McPAS-TCR to flag known CMV, EBV, HIV or tissue antigen associations. Pre-ART, post-ART and control groups were compared with Wilcoxon signed-rank tests and Holm-Bonferroni correction. As stored in TCRdb, this immuneACCESS dataset retains in-frame rearrangements with V and J assigned. A fraction of the clones does not appear; measured against another copy, unresolved V genes explain less than half of the discrepancy, and the remainder lacks a known reason. That table furnishes V, J and clone size, whereas the DNA furnished D and trimming. In this sample the table shows under 20,000 clones, roughly 90% of which occur a single time. The top ten hold about 9% of the sample.

Inclusion was restricted to participants for whom at least one PBMC sample before ART initiation and at least two post-ART samples were available. Treatment was received in the United States of America by all participants with HIV. Before DNA extraction, cryopreserved samples of about 0.95-10 million PBMC were thawed and then washed. At the time of the earliest PBMC sample, participants with HIV were aged between 23 and 54 years. Per participant, PBMC samples came from 1-4 timepoints prior to ART initiation and 2-8 timepoints following ART initiation, for a median of 7 samples. Serial HIV viral load, CD4+ T-cell count, ART history and demographic data were obtained for every participant. Genomic DNA was extracted from unsorted PBMC with a Qiagen kit on a QIAcube, with processing performed in batches of 12 samples. V lost 4 bases and J lost 4 bases; the stretch between them is 10 bases long. Inclusive of the bounding cysteine and phenylalanine, the CDR3 is 13 residues long. The read is trimmed to its CDR3 DNA, 39 bases read in frame from base 1. CDR1 MRHNA and CDR2 SNTAGT are derived from the germline V gene.

Notes on this clone: Its antigen is not yet known. There are no base qualities to consult, and no much larger clone falls within one base.

The sequence is built from TRBV6-4 and TRBJ1-2; too little of a D gene remains to name it. The specimen was unsorted PBMCs, collected 0.3 years after starting antiretroviral therapy. This TCR was sampled from a man between 60 and 75 years old with HIV. The CDR3 reads as follows: CASSVELGYGYTF. The nucleotide sequence reads TGTGCCAGCAGTGTCGAGCTAGGCTATGGCTACACCTTC.